Listed here are 11 T cell receptor beta chains from one sample, sequenced in a study of T-cell memory formation after mild COVID-19. One entry per CDR3 protein, called by TCRdb with MiXCR from the 5' RACE reads. The table lists about 400,000 distinct CDR3 sequences, roughly a quarter of them singletons. The sequenced sample was PBMCs or a T cell subset sorted from them (not recorded which). These TCRs come from an adult woman who had mild COVID-19 (a few samples of this study predate the infection). Cell type and time point are not known.

This clonotype was observed many times. The rearrangement uses TRBV30 and TRBJ2-3, with D uncertain. The V gene lost 0 bases and the J gene lost 4 bases, with 8 bases spanning the gap. The CDR3 covers 13 residues. Germline loops: CDR1 GTSNPN, CDR2 SVGIG (reference sequence). The CDR3 DNA sequence: TGTGCCTGGAGTGTACGTCGGGCAGATACGCAGTATTTT. This translates into CAWSVRRADTQYF.

The chain carries TRBV7-2 and TRBJ1-6, with D perhaps matching TRBD1 (6 bases). The germline CDR1 and CDR2 sequences are SGHTA and FQGNSA. V gave up 1 base and J gave up 4 bases, with 11 bases separating them. The CDR3 is 16 residues long. DNA of the CDR3: TGTGCCAGCAGCTTAGGCATGGGACATTATAATTCACCCCTCCACTTT. It encodes CASSLGMGHYNSPLHF.

The chain uses TRBV5-1 and TRBJ2-7, with a tentative D call TRBD1 (6 bases). The CDR3 runs 16 residues. From germline, CDR1 is SGHRS and CDR2 YFSETQ. V was trimmed by 4 bases and J by 3 bases, leaving 20 bases between them. CDR3 residues: CASSSAQGHQNYEQYF. CDR3 bases: TGCGCCAGCAGCAGCGCCCAGGGACATCAAAACTACGAGCAGTACTTC. The full variable domain, with the rest looked up from reference TRBV5-1 and TRBJ2-7, is KAGVTQTPRYLIKTRGQQVTLSCSPISGHRSVSWYQQTPGQGLQFLFEYFSETQRNKGNFPGRFSGRQFSNSRSEMNVSTLELGDSALYLCASSSAQGHQNYEQYFGPGTRLTVT.

V is TRBV7-6 and J is TRBJ2-3; no reliable D call. CDR1 is SGHVS and CDR2 is FNYEAQ in the germline V gene. The CDR3 runs 12 residues. V lost 6 bases, J lost 4 bases, and 8 bases lay in between. CDR3 in DNA: TGTGCCAGCAGTACTCGACCAGATACGCAGTATTTT. It translates to CASSTRPDTQYF. The whole variable domain, remainder taken from reference TRBV7-6 and TRBJ2-3, is GAGVSQSPRYKVTKRGQDVALRCDPISGHVSLYWYRQALGQGPEFLTYFNYEAQQDKSGLPNDRFSAERPEGSISTLTIQRTEQRDSAMYRCASSTRPDTQYFGPGTRLTVL.

The chain uses TRBV5-1 and TRBJ2-7; D remains ambiguous. V dropped 4 bases and J dropped 3 bases, with 11 bases sitting between them. Germline values: CDR1 SGHRS, CDR2 YFSETQ. The CDR3 spans 13 residues. The CDR3 here is CASSRTSLYEQYF. The CDR3 bases are TGCGCCAGCAGCCGCACTTCCCTCTACGAGCAGTACTTC.

The V gene is TRBV6-2 or TRBV6-3, the J gene TRBJ2-7; D gene uncertain. V was cut by 2 bases and J by 6 bases, with 20 bases left in between. The CDR3 contains 16 residues. Germline CDR1 and CDR2: MNHEY and SVGEGT. The chain's CDR3 is CASSYLPLGQKAEQYF. The CDR3 DNA reads as TGTGCCAGCAGTTACCTCCCCCTCGGGCAGAAGGCCGAGCAGTACTTC.

V is TRBV5-6 and J is TRBJ1-3, with 7 bases matching TRBD1. The CDR3 extends over 15 amino acids. Germline V gives CDR1 SGHDT, CDR2 YYEEEE. The J segment lost 4 bases and the V segment lost 0 bases, leaving 4 bases of the junction unmatched. Here the CDR3 reads CASSLGQGTGNTIYF. CDR3 in DNA: TGTGCCAGCAGCTTGGGACAGGGTACCGGAAACACCATATATTTT.

This clonotype came up a few times. The chain joins TRBV4-3 to TRBJ1-2, with 7 bases fitting TRBD1. This CDR3 is 15 amino acids long. Looked up from germline, CDR1 is LGHNA and CDR2 is YSLEER. Losses at the gene ends were 0 bases for V and 4 bases for J; bases not matched to a gene: 5. CDR3 in DNA: TGCGCCAGCAGCCAAGAAATGGGACAGCTCTATGGCTACACCTTC. This translates into CASSQEMGQLYGYTF.

The V call is TRBV7-9, the J call TRBJ2-3; D is possibly TRBD1 or TRBD2 (6 bases each). In germline, CDR1 is SEHNR, CDR2 FQNEAQ (reference sequence). Trimming removed 11 bases at V and 2 bases at J, with 23 bases between. This CDR3 spans 16 amino acids. This chain's CDR3 is CAGGLLASGITDTQYF. CDR3 bases: TGTGCCGGGGGCCTACTAGCTTCGGGTATCACAGATACGCAGTATTTT.

The V call is TRBV4-1, the J call TRBJ1-1; a possible D gene is TRBD1 (5 bases). With 3 bases removed from V and 5 bases from J, the gap between germline ends came to 13 bases. Germline V gene sequence: CDR1 MGHRA, CDR2 YSYEKL. This CDR3 is built from 14 residues. CDR3 sequence: CASSQPGRLTEAFF. The CDR3 DNA is TGCGCCAGCAGCCAGCCGGGACGCCTAACTGAAGCTTTCTTT.

This clonotype has just a few counts. The V and J genes are TRBV7-2 and TRBJ2-5; TRBD2 agrees at 12 bases. CDR3 length: 17 residues. Germline-derived CDR1 and CDR2 are SGHTA and FQGNSA. The V gene end was trimmed by 0 bases and the J gene end by 5 bases; junction bases not matched to a gene: 7. The DNA for the CDR3 is TGTGCCAGCAGCTTAGCGCGGCTAGCGGGGGGGAGGGAGACCCAGTACTTC. Amino acid sequence: CASSLARLAGGRETQYF.